These 23 T cell receptor beta chains were all obtained from the same sample, sequenced in a study of blood T cell repertoires in COVID-19. TCRdb's copy holds only in-frame clones and misses some; the assay was immunoSEQ multiplex PCR. This table holds 99,000 or so clones, about four fifths found once. The specimen sequenced was peripheral blood. Source of these receptors: a woman in her 70s with acute or convalescent COVID-19.

The chain links TRBV7-2 to TRBJ1-1; 10 nucleotides match TRBD1. Trimming cost V 1 base and J 1 base; bases outside gene matches: 0. This CDR3 is built from 15 residues. Germline V gives CDR1 SGHTA, CDR2 FQGNSA. The CDR3 region is CASSLGTGGNTEAFF. CDR3 sequence (DNA): TGTGCCAGCAGCTTAGGGACAGGGGGGAACACTGAAGCTTTCTTT.

As concerns this clone: One junction end disagrees with the germline gene, perhaps due to a read error. This CDR3 is also generated by other DNA sequences in the sample. The V gene is TRBV7-2, the J gene TRBJ2-2; 7 bases map to TRBD2. The CDR3 has 15 residues. CDR1 and CDR2 from the germline V gene are SGHTA and FQGNSA. In DNA form, the CDR3 reads TGTGCCAGCAGCCCAAGGACTAGAGACACCGGGGAACTGTTTTTT. Translation gives CASSPRTRDTGELFF.

This clone was detected once. The V call is TRBV9, the J call TRBJ2-7, with 10 bases matching TRBD2. Germline assignment: CDR1 SGDLS and CDR2 YYNGEE. CDR3 length: 14 residues. V lost 0 bases, J lost 4 bases, and 1 base stayed unmatched. The DNA of the CDR3 is TGTGCCAGCAGCGTAGCTAGCGGGAGTTACGAGCAGTACTTC. It translates to CASSVASGSYEQYF.

Only one count was recorded for this clone. The rearrangement links TRBV7-2 to TRBJ2-2; a possible D gene is TRBD1 (5 bases). CDR1 SGHTA and CDR2 FQGNSA come from the germline V gene. V lost 6 bases and J 3 bases, leaving 8 bases between the germline ends. The CDR3 is 13 amino acids. CDR3 residues: CASSQQDTGELFF. For the CDR3, the DNA is TGTGCCAGCAGTCAACAGGACACCGGGGAGCTGTTTTTT.

The chain carries TRBV7-2 and TRBJ2-1; D unclear. CDR1 and CDR2 (germline): SGHTA, FQGNSA. This CDR3 is 16 amino acids long. V lost 1 base to trimming and J lost 4 bases, with 14 bases between them. The CDR3 region has the DNA TGTGCCAGCAGCTTAGGAACGGAGTATTTGTACAATGAGCAGTTCTTC. Amino acid sequence: CASSLGTEYLYNEQFF.

The chain couples TRBV2 to TRBJ2-2, with D uncertain. Germline loops: CDR1 SNHLY, CDR2 FYNNEI. This CDR3 has 13 residues. V shed 4 bases and J shed 2 bases, with 5 bases lying between them. This CDR3 is CASSVKNTGELFF. DNA of the CDR3: TGTGCCAGCAGTGTAAAAAACACCGGGGAGCTGTTTTTT.

This clone turned up a few times. V is TRBV11-3 and J is TRBJ2-1; D perhaps matches TRBD2 (5 bases). CDR1 is SGHNT and CDR2 is YENEEA in the germline V gene. The CDR3 consists of 12 residues. Trimming pared 5 bases from V and 9 bases from J, leaving 11 bases between. The CDR3: CASSPLEGEQFF. In DNA, the CDR3 is TGTGCCAGCAGCCCCCTAGAGGGTGAGCAGTTCTTC. Combining the CDR3 with reference TRBV11-3 and TRBJ2-1 gives the whole variable domain EAGVVQSPRYKIIEKKQPVAFWCNPISGHNTLYWYLQNLGQGPELLIRYENEEAVDDSQLPKDRFSAERLKGVDSTLKIQPAELGDSAVYLCASSPLEGEQFFGPGTRLTVL.

In DNA form, the CDR3 reads TGTGCCAGCAGTGGACTAGCGGGAAGCACAGATACGCAGTATTTT. Translating gives CASSGLAGSTDTQYF. The chain uses TRBV25-1 and TRBJ2-3; the match to TRBD2 covers 11 bases. The CDR3 contains 15 residues. V was clipped by 4 bases and J by 0 bases; unmatched bases: 0. Looked up from germline, CDR1 is MGHDK and CDR2 is SYGVNS.

The chain is built from TRBV30 and TRBJ1-2; 8 nucleotides align to TRBD1. There are 15 residues in the CDR3. With V trimmed by 0 bases and J by 7 bases, 10 bases remained unmatched. CDR1 and CDR2 from the germline V gene are GTSNPN and SVGIG (reference sequence). The CDR3 region is CAWSVSRGTGIGYTF. The CDR3 bases are TGTGCCTGGAGTGTAAGTCGGGGGACAGGAATTGGCTACACCTTC.

The gene calls are TRBV20-1 and TRBJ2-1; 8 nucleotides match TRBD1. The CDR3 runs 13 residues. V lost 3 bases, J lost 6 bases, and 4 bases stayed unmatched. Germline-derived CDR1 and CDR2 are DFQATT and SNEGSKA (reference sequence). In nucleotides, the CDR3 is TGCAGTGCTAGTCGGACAGGGCCCAATGAGCAGTTCTTC. Amino acid sequence: CSASRTGPNEQFF.

This clone was found once. The chain employs TRBV10-3 and TRBJ1-1, with TRBD1 as a possible D gene (5 bases). The V end was cut by 4 bases, the J end by 1 base, with 7 bases between. CDR1 is ENHRY, CDR2 SYGVKD, per germline. The CDR3 is made up of 13 amino acids. In nucleotides, the CDR3 is TGTGCCATCAGTGGACAGCCGAACACTGAAGCTTTCTTT. Its protein product is CAISGQPNTEAFF.

The V call is TRBV18, the J call TRBJ2-5; D not resolved. The germline gives CDR1 KGHSH, CDR2 LQKENI. Trimming pared 5 bases from V and 12 bases from J, leaving 16 bases between. CDR3 length: 12 residues. CDR3 region: CASSSLATEEYF. The CDR3 DNA follows: TGTGCCAGCTCATCATTGGCAACCGAAGAGTACTTC.

V and J are TRBV7-2 and TRBJ2-2; 11 bases align to TRBD2. CDR3 size: 16 residues. The germline V gene has CDR1 SGHTA and CDR2 FQGNSA. The ends lost 5 bases at V and 6 bases at J; junction bases unmatched: 8. The CDR3 protein is CASSTQLAGAAGELFF. The DNA for the CDR3 is TGTGCCAGCAGCACGCAACTAGCGGGAGCTGCCGGGGAGCTGTTTTTT.

This chain connects TRBV3-1 (or the pseudogene TRBV3-2) to TRBJ2-1; 8 positions match TRBD2. From germline, CDR1 is LGHDT and CDR2 YNNKEL (reference sequence). V trimming: 2 bases; J trimming: 2 bases; junction bases outside the gene matches: 5. This CDR3 is built from 16 residues. DNA for the CDR3: TGTGCCAGCAGCCAACCAAGCGGGGGAACCTACAATGAGCAGTTCTTC. Translation: CASSQPSGGTYNEQFF.

The genes are TRBV1 and TRBJ2-3; the DNA was not compared with TRBD2, the D call given in the table. TRBV1 is flagged as a pseudogene. The CDR3 has 17 residues. The CDR3 spells CTSSRGLADTSTDTQYF. The CDR3 nucleotides read TGCACCAGCAGCCGGGGACTAGCGGATACTAGCACAGATACGCAGTATTTT.

This chain links TRBV14 with TRBJ2-3; 8 bases line up with TRBD2. The CDR3 has 14 residues. CDR1 and CDR2 (germline): SGHDN, FVKESK. Unmatched junction bases numbered 6, after V lost 4 bases and J lost 6 bases. Here the CDR3 DNA reads TGTGCCAGCAGCCGGGGACTAGTCGCTGATACGCAGTATTTT. Translation: CASSRGLVADTQYF.

This sequence joins TRBV7-8 and TRBJ2-3, with 13 bases matching TRBD2. The trim removed 5 bases at V and 1 base at J, leaving 6 bases unmatched. Germline CDR1 SGHVS, CDR2 FQNEAQ. The CDR3 extends over 17 amino acids. The CDR3 is CASSRDGLAGGTDTQYF. The CDR3 bases are TGTGCCAGCAGCCGAGACGGACTAGCGGGGGGCACAGATACGCAGTATTTT.

This clone was counted once. The genes are TRBV4-3 and TRBJ2-3; 7 bases fit TRBD2. CDR1 LGHNA and CDR2 YSLEER come from the germline V gene. J lost 4 bases, V lost 4 bases, and 14 bases had no gene match. The CDR3 runs 17 residues. This CDR3 reads CASSPLQREGSADTQYF. CDR3 coding DNA: TGCGCCAGCAGCCCCCTTCAGAGGGAGGGATCCGCAGATACGCAGTATTTT.

The chain combines TRBV10-1 with TRBJ2-5; TRBD1 aligns across 12 bases. The CDR3 has 18 amino acids. The J segment lost 5 bases and the V segment lost 5 bases, leaving 15 bases of the junction unmatched. In germline, CDR1 is WNHNN, CDR2 SYGVQD (reference sequence). This CDR3 is CASSPGTGGARIGETQYF. Written as DNA, the CDR3 is TGCGCCAGCAGTCCAGGGACAGGGGGCGCAAGGATAGGGGAGACCCAGTACTTC.

The chain couples TRBV6-1 to TRBJ2-2; 7 positions match TRBD2. This CDR3 has 16 amino acids. Looked up from germline, CDR1 is MNHNS and CDR2 is SASEGT. V shed 4 bases and J 2 bases; nucleotides not matched to a gene: 7. The CDR3 sequence is CASSAPGLRNTGELFF. In DNA form, the CDR3 reads TGTGCCAGCAGTGCACCGGGACTAAGAAACACCGGGGAGCTGTTTTTT.

J is TRBJ2-3 and V is TRBV29-1; 8 positions agree with TRBD2. Germline V gives CDR1 SQVTM, CDR2 ANQGSEA. The V gene end was trimmed by 5 bases and the J gene end by 3 bases; junction bases not matched to a gene: 1. This CDR3 comprises 12 residues. The CDR3 nucleotides are TGCAGCGTTACGGGGGGGACAGATACGCAGTATTTT. Encoded protein: CSVTGGTDTQYF.

The chain recombines TRBV4-1 with TRBJ1-2, with D perhaps matching TRBD1 (5 bases). The germline V gene has CDR1 MGHRA and CDR2 YSYEKL. V lost 2 bases and J 2 bases, leaving 9 bases between the germline ends. The CDR3 runs to 14 residues. CDR3 in DNA: TGCGCCAGCAGCCAACAACAGGCCAACTATGGCTACACCTTC. It translates to CASSQQQANYGYTF.

The V gene is TRBV7-9, the J gene TRBJ1-2; D is possibly TRBD1 (6 bases). This CDR3 is 14 amino acids long. Germline-derived CDR1 and CDR2 are SEHNR and FQNEAQ (reference sequence). V was shortened by 1 base and J by 6 bases, with 12 bases between the two germline ends. The CDR3 nucleotides read TGTGCCAGCAGCTTAGTACAGGGTTTGGATGGCTACACCTTC. Residues: CASSLVQGLDGYTF.